This TCR beta chain was identified during a study of T cells after yellow fever vaccination. Germline values: CDR1 SGHDT, CDR2 YYEEEE. The CDR3 runs 13 residues. This clonotype was seen a handful of times. Its ends do not fully match the called genes, so a read error is possible. TCRdb processed the 5' RACE reads anew with MiXCR; each CDR3 protein has one entry. The table has under 500,000 distinct CDR3 sequences, under 20% seen once; the top ten hold 15% to 20%. The chain links TRBV5-6 to TRBJ2-4; D may match TRBD1 or TRBD2 (5 bases each). The material was PBMCs, obtained before the yellow fever booster vaccination. The receptor comes from a man between 18 and 35 years old who received the YFV17D yellow fever vaccine. The CDR3 region is CASSSGPKNIHYF. The DNA of the CDR3 is TGTGCCAGCAGCTCGGGGCCCAAAAACATTCATTACTTC.